The entry that follows covers one TCR beta chain sequence. Authors' methods: By means of reference gene primer amplification, nucleated cell counts were estimated. The assay was immunoSEQ multiplex PCR, and TCRdb's table has in-frame clones only and misses some. That table is the source of V, J and clone size, and D and trimming were worked out from the DNA. The sample lists around 100,000 clones, 75% to 90% occurring once. The data belong to a study of blood T cell repertoires in COVID-19. Looking at the study overall: Acute and convalescent COVID-19 specimens originated in the United States, Italy and Spain. T cells, B-cell-depleted T cells, or PBMCs supplied cDNA or gDNA.

V gave up 7 bases and J gave up 1 base; unmatched junction bases: 11. The CDR3 consists of 18 residues. CDR1 and CDR2 (germline): SQVTM, ANQGSEA. This chain connects TRBV29-1 to TRBJ2-3; 16 nucleotides line up with TRBD2. Material: peripheral blood. The sequence was collected from a human donor in a cohort sampled during active COVID-19. CDR3 in amino acids: CSASWGLAGGIGTDTQYF. The CDR3, as DNA: TGCAGCGCCTCATGGGGACTAGCGGGGGGGATCGGCACAGATACGCAGTATTTT.